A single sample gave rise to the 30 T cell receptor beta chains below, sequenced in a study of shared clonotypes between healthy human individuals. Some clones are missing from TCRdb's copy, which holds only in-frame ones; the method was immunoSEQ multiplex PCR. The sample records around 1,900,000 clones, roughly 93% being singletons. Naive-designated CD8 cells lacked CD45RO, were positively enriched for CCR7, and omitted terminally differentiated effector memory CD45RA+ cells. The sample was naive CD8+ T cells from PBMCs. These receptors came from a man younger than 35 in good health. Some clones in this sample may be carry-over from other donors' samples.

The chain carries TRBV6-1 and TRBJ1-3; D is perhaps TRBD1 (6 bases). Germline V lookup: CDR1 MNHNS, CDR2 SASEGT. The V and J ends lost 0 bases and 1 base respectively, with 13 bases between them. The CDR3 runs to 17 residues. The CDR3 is CASSEARGGFSGNTIYF. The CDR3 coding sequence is TGTGCCAGCAGTGAAGCGCGAGGGGGGTTTTCTGGAAACACCATATATTTT.

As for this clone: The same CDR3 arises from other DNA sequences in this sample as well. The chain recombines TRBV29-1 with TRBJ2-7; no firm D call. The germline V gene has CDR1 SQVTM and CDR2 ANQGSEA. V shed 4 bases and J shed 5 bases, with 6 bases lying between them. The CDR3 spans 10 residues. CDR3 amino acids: CSVVTNEQYF. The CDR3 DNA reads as TGCAGCGTTGTAACGAACGAGCAGTACTTC.

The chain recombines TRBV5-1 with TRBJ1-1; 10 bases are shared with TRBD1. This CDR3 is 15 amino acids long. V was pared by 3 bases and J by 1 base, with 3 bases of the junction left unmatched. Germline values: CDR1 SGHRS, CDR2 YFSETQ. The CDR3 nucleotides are TGCGCCAGCAGCTGGGACAGGGGCCGGAACACTGAAGCTTTCTTT. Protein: CASSWDRGRNTEAFF.

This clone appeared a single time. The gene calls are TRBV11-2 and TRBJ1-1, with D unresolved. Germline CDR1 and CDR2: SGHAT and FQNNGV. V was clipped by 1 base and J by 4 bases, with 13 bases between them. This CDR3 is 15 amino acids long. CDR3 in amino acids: CASSLVGSSGTEAFF. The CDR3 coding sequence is TGTGCCAGCAGCTTAGTGGGGAGTTCGGGCACTGAAGCTTTCTTT.

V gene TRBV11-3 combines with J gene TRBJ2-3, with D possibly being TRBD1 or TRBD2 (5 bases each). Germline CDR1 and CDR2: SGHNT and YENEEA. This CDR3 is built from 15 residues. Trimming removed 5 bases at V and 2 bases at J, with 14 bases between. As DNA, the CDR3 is TGTGCCAGCAGCCCACGGGACGGACTCACAGATACGCAGTATTTT. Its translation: CASSPRDGLTDTQYF.

CDR3 sequence: CARSAPPVLGRRQDTGELFF. CDR3 DNA sequence: TGTGCCAGATCCGCCCCACCCGTACTTGGCAGGCGACAAGACACCGGGGAGCTGTTTTTT. The chain carries TRBV21-1 and TRBJ2-2; TRBD1 is the table's D call and was not checked against the DNA. TRBV21-1 is a pseudogene segment. The CDR3 totals 20 residues.

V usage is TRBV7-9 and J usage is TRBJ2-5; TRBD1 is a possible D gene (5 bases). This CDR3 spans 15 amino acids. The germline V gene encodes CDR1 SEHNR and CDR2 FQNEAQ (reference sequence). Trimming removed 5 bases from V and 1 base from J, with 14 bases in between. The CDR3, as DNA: TGTGCCAGCAGCACCCCGACAGTACCCCAAGAGACCCAGTACTTC. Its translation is CASSTPTVPQETQYF.

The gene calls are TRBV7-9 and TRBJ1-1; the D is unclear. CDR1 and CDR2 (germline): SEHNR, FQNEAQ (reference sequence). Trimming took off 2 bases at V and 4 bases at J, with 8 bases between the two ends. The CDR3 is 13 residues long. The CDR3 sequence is CASSLKDFTEAFF. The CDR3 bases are TGTGCCAGCAGCTTAAAGGATTTCACTGAAGCTTTCTTT.

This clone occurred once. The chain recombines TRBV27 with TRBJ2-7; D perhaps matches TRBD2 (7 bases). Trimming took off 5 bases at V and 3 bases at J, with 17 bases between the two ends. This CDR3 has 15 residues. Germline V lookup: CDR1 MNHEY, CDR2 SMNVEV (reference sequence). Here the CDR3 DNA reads TGTGCCAGCAGTGGGGGGGGCGCGTCCAACTACGAGCAGTACTTC. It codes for CASSGGGASNYEQYF.

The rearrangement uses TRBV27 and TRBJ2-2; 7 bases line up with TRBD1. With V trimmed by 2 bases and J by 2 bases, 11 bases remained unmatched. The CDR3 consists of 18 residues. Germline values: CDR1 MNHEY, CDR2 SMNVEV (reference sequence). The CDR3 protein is CASSLGYEGQLNTGELFF. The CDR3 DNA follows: TGTGCCAGCAGTTTAGGATATGAGGGACAGCTTAACACCGGGGAGCTGTTTTTT.

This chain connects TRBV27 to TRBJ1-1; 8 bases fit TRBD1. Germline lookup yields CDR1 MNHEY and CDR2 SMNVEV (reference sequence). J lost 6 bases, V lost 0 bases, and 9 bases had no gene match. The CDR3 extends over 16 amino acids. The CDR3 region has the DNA TGTGCCAGCAGTTTATCTCAGGGGGCCTGGAGGGCTGAAGCTTTCTTT. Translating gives CASSLSQGAWRAEAFF.

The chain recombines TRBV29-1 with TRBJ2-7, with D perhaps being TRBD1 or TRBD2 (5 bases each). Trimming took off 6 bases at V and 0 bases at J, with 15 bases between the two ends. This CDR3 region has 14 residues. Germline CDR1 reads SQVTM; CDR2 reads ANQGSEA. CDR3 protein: CSVRGDGYSYEQYF. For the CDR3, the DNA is TGCAGCGTCCGAGGGGACGGATACTCCTACGAGCAGTACTTC.

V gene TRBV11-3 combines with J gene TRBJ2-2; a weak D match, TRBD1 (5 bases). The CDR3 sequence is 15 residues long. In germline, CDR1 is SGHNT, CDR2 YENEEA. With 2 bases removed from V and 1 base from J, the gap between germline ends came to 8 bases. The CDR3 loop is CASSLITGNTGELFF. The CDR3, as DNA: TGTGCCAGCAGCTTAATCACAGGGAACACCGGGGAGCTGTTTTTT. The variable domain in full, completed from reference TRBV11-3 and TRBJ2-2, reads EAGVVQSPRYKIIEKKQPVAFWCNPISGHNTLYWYLQNLGQGPELLIRYENEEAVDDSQLPKDRFSAERLKGVDSTLKIQPAELGDSAVYLCASSLITGNTGELFFGEGSRLTVL.

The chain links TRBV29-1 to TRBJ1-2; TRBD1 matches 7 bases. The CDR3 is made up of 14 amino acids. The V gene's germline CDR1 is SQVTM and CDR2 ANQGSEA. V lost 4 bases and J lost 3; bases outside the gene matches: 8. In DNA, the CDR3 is TGCAGCGTTGTAGACAGGGCCTTCCACTATGGCTACACCTTC. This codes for CSVVDRAFHYGYTF.

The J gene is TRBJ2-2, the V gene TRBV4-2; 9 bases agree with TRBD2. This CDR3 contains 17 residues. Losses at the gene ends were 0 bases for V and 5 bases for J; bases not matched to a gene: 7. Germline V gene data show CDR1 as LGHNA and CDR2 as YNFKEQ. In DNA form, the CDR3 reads TGTGCCAGCAGCCAAGATAGACTAGCGGTCCAAACCGGGGAGCTGTTTTTT. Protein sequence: CASSQDRLAVQTGELFF.

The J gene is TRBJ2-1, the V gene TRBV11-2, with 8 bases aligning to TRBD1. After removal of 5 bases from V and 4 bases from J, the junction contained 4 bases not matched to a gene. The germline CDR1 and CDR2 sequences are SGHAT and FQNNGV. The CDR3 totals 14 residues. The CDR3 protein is CASSPGQAYNEQFF. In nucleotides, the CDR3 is TGTGCCAGCAGCCCGGGACAGGCTTACAATGAGCAGTTCTTC.

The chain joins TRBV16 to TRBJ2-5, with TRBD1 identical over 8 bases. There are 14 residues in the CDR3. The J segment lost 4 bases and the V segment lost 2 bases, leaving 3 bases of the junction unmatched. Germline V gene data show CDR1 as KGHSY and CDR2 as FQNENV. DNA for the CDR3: TGTGCCAGCAGCCAACCGACAGGGGTAGAGACCCAGTACTTC. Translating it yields CASSQPTGVETQYF.

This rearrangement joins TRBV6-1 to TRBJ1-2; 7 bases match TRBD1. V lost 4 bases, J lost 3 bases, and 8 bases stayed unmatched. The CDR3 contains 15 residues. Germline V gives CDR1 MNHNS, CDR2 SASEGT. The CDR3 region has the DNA TGTGCCAGCAGTGTGGCCCTAGACAGGGACTATGGCTACACCTTC. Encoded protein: CASSVALDRDYGYTF.

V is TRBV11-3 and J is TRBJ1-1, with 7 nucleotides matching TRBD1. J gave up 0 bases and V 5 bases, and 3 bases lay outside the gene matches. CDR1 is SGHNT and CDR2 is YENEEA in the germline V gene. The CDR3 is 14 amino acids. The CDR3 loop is CASSPTGLNTEAFF. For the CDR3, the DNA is TGTGCCAGCAGCCCGACAGGGTTGAACACTGAAGCTTTCTTT.

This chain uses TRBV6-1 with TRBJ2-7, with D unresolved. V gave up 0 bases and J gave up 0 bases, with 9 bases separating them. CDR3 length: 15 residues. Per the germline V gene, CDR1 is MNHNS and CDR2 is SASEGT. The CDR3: CASSEAHGGSYEQYF. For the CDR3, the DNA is TGTGCCAGCAGTGAAGCGCATGGCGGCTCCTACGAGCAGTACTTC.

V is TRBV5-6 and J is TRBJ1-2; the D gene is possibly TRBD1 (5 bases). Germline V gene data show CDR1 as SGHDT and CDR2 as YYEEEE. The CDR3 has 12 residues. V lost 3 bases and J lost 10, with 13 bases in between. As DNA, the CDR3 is TGTGCCAGCAGCTGGGCGGACAAAACCTACACCTTC. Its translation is CASSWADKTYTF.

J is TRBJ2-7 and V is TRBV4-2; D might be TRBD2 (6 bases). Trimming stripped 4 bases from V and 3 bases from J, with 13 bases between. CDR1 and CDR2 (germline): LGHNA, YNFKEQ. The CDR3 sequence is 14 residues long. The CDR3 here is CASSPGSRGYEQYF. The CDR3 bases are TGTGCCAGCAGCCCCGGGAGCCGGGGCTACGAGCAGTACTTC.

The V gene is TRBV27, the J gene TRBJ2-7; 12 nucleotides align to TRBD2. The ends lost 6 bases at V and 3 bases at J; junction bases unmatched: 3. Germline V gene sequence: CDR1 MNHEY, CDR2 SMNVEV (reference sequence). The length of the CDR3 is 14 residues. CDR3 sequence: CASRKGLAGYEQYF. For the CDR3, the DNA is TGTGCCAGCAGAAAGGGACTAGCGGGCTACGAGCAGTACTTC.

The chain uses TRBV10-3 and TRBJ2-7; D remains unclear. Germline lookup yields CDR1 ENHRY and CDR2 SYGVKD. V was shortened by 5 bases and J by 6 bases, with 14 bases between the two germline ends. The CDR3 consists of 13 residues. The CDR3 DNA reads TGTGCCATCAGTCCGGGCGGCGTCTTCGAGCAGTACTTC. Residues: CAISPGGVFEQYF.

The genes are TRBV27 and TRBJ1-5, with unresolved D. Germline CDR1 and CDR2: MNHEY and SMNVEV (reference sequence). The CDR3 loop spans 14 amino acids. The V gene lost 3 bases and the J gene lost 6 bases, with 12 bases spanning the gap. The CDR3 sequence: CASSFLEGSQPQHF. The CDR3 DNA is TGTGCCAGCAGTTTCCTGGAGGGAAGTCAGCCCCAGCATTTT.

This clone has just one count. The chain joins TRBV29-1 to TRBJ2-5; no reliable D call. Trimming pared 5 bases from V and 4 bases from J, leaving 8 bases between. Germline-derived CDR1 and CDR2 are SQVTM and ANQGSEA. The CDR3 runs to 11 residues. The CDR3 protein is CSVTALETQYF. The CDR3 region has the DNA TGCAGCGTTACAGCACTAGAGACCCAGTACTTC. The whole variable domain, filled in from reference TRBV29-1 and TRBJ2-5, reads SAVISQKPSRDICQRGTSLTIQCQVDSQVTMMFWYRQQPGQSLTLIATANQGSEATYESGFVIDKFPISRPNLTFSTLTVSNMSPEDSSIYLCSVTALETQYFGPGTRLLVL.

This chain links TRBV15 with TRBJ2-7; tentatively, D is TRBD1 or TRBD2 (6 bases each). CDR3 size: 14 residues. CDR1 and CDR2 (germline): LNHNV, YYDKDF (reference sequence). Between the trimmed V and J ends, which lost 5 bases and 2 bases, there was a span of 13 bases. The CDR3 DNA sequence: TGTGCCACCAGCGATAGGGGGGATACCTACGAGCAGTACTTC. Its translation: CATSDRGDTYEQYF.

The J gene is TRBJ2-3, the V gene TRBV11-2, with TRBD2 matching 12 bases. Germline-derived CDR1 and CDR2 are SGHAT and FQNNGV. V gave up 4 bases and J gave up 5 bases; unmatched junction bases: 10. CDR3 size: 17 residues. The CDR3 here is CASSSRTSGTEIDTQYF. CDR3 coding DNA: TGTGCCAGCAGCTCACGGACTAGCGGGACTGAGATAGATACGCAGTATTTT.

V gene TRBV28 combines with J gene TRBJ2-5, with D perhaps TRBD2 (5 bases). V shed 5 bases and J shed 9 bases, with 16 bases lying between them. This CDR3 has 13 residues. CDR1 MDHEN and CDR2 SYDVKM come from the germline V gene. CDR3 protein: CASSITSPGAQYF. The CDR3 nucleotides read TGTGCCAGCAGTATTACAAGCCCCGGGGCCCAGTACTTC. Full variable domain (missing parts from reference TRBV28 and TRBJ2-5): DVKVTQSSRYLVKRTGEKVFLECVQDMDHENMFWYRQDPGLGLRLIYFSYDVKMKEKGDIPEGYSVSREKKERFSLILESASTNQTSMYLCASSITSPGAQYFGPGTRLLVL.

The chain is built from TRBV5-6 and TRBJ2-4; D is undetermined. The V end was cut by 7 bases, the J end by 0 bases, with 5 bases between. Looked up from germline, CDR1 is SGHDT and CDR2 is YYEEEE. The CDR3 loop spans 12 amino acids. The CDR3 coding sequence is TGTGCCAGCTCCGGAGCCAAAAACATTCAGTACTTC. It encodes CASSGAKNIQYF.